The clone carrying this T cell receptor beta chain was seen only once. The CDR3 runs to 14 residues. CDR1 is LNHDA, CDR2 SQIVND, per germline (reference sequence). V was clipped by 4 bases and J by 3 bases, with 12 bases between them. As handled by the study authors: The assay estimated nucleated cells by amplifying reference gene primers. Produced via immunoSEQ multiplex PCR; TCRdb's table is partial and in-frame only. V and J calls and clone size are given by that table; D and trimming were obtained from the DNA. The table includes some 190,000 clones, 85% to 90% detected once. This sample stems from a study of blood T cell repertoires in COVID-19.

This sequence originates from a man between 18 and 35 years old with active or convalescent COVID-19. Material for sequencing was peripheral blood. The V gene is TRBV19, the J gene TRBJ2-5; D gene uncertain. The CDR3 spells CASSTFLEKETQYF. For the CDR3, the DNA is TGTGCCAGTAGTACATTTCTGGAGAAAGAGACCCAGTACTTC.